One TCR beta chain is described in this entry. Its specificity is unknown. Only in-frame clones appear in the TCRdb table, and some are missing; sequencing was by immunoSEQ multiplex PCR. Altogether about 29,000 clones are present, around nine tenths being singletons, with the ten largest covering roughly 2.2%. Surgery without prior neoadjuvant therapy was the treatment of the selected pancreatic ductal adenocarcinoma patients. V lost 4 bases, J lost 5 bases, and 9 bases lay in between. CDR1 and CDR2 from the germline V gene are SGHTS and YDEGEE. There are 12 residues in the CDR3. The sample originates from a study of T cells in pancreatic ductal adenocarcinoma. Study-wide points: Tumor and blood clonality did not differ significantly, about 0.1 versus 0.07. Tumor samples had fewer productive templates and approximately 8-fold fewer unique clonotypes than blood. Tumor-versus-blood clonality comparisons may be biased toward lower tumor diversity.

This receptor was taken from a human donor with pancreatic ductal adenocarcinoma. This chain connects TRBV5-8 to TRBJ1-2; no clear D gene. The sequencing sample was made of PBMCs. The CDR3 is CASSPAAYGYTF. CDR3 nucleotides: TGTGCCAGCAGCCCCGCAGCTTATGGCTACACCTTC.